One and the same sample provided the 20 T cell receptor beta chains below, sequenced in a study of blood T cell repertoires in COVID-19. TCRdb's table, derived via immunoSEQ multiplex PCR, lists solely in-frame clones and lacks some. The repertoire includes 200,000 to 250,000 clones, roughly 89% of them detected once, and about 2.2% sits in the top ten. Sequencing was done on a sample of peripheral blood. Receptors originate from a man aged 30-40 years who had recovered from COVID-19.

This rearrangement joins TRBV14 to TRBJ1-6, with D maybe TRBD1 (5 bases). Trimming stripped 3 bases from V and 7 bases from J, with 13 bases between. CDR1 and CDR2 (germline): SGHDN, FVKESK. This CDR3 has 15 residues. As DNA, the CDR3 is TGTGCCAGCAGCCAGCAGGGCTGGGGAAATTCACCCCTCCACTTT. It encodes CASSQQGWGNSPLHF.

The V and J genes are TRBV4-1 and TRBJ2-2; 8 nucleotides align to TRBD2. Germline V gives CDR1 MGHRA, CDR2 YSYEKL. Trimming cost V 2 bases and J 4 bases; bases outside gene matches: 6. The CDR3 loop spans 16 amino acids. The CDR3 DNA is TGCGCCAGCAGCCAATCTGAAGCGGGGGCCACCGGGGAGCTGTTTTTT. Residues: CASSQSEAGATGELFF.

The genes are TRBV4-1 and TRBJ1-4; possibly TRBD1 for D (5 bases). The CDR3 contains 17 residues. Trimming pared 2 bases from V and 4 bases from J, leaving 17 bases between. The germline CDR1 and CDR2 sequences are MGHRA and YSYEKL. The DNA for the CDR3 is TGCGCCAGCAGCCAACTACTACCGGGACTGTATAATGAAAAACTGTTTTTT. The encoded protein is CASSQLLPGLYNEKLFF.

J is TRBJ1-3 and V is TRBV5-1; the D gene is possibly TRBD1 (5 bases). Germline-derived CDR1 and CDR2 are SGHRS and YFSETQ. The CDR3 is made up of 14 amino acids. V was trimmed by 0 bases and J by 4 bases, leaving 8 bases between them. CDR3 nucleotides: TGCGCCAGCAGCTTGGAAGGGGTGGGAAACACCATATATTTT. Amino acids: CASSLEGVGNTIYF.

The rearrangement links TRBV7-6 to TRBJ2-7; D is unresolved. The CDR3 covers 13 residues. V was trimmed by 5 bases and J by 6 bases, leaving 14 bases between them. Germline-derived CDR1 and CDR2 are SGHVS and FNYEAQ. CDR3 in DNA: TGTGCCAGCAGCCCAAGCTTGACTCTCGAGCAGTACTTC. This translates into CASSPSLTLEQYF. The whole variable domain, remainder taken from reference TRBV7-6 and TRBJ2-7, is GAGVSQSPRYKVTKRGQDVALRCDPISGHVSLYWYRQALGQGPEFLTYFNYEAQQDKSGLPNDRFSAERPEGSISTLTIQRTEQRDSAMYRCASSPSLTLEQYFGPGTRLTVT.

The V call is TRBV7-8, the J call TRBJ2-7; D is uncertain. V was shortened by 5 bases and J by 1 base, with 3 bases between the two germline ends. Germline loops: CDR1 SGHVS, CDR2 FQNEAQ. The length of the CDR3 is 11 residues. CDR3 DNA sequence: TGTGCCAGCAGCCCTTCCTACGAGCAGTACTTC. Translated: CASSPSYEQYF.

The rearrangement uses TRBV6-5 and TRBJ1-1; 9 nucleotides match TRBD1. CDR1 MNHEY and CDR2 SVGAGI come from the germline V gene. J gave up 1 base and V 6 bases, and 6 bases lay outside the gene matches. This CDR3 is 15 amino acids long. Here the CDR3 reads CASRYTGGRNTEAFF. CDR3 nucleotides: TGTGCCAGCAGATACACAGGGGGCCGGAACACTGAAGCTTTCTTT.

This clone was observed a single time. This rearrangement joins TRBV5-8 to TRBJ1-6, with a tentative D call TRBD1 (5 bases). With 0 bases removed from V and 4 bases from J, the gap between germline ends came to 14 bases. The length of the CDR3 is 17 residues. Looked up from germline, CDR1 is SGHTS and CDR2 is YDEGEE. The CDR3 sequence: CASSLERRERYNSPLHF. For the CDR3, the DNA is TGTGCCAGCAGCTTGGAACGCAGGGAAAGGTATAATTCACCCCTCCACTTT.

This chain connects TRBV6-1 to TRBJ2-7; D might be TRBD2 (5 bases). In germline, CDR1 is MNHNS, CDR2 SASEGT. This CDR3 contains 12 residues. The V end was cut by 2 bases, the J end by 4 bases, with 6 bases between. The CDR3 sequence: CASSEWEYEQYF. As DNA, the CDR3 is TGTGCCAGCAGTGAATGGGAGTACGAGCAGTACTTC.

The chain couples TRBV25-1 to TRBJ1-3; 8 bases line up with TRBD1. With V trimmed by 5 bases and J by 1 base, 4 bases remained unmatched. In germline, CDR1 is MGHDK, CDR2 SYGVNS. The CDR3 is made up of 15 amino acids. CDR3 nucleotide sequence: TGTGCCAGCAGTCGGACAGGGAGGTCTGGAAACACCATATATTTT. Amino acids: CASSRTGRSGNTIYF. The full variable domain, with the rest looked up from reference TRBV25-1 and TRBJ1-3, is EADIYQTPRYLVIGTGKKITLECSQTMGHDKMYWYQQDPGMELHLIHYSYGVNSTEKGDLSSESTVSRIRTEHFPLTLESARPSHTSQYLCASSRTGRSGNTIYFGEGSWLTVV.

This clone appeared a few times. This chain links TRBV28 with TRBJ1-2; TRBD1 matches 9 bases. The ends lost 10 bases at V and 8 bases at J; junction bases unmatched: 14. The germline V gene has CDR1 MDHEN and CDR2 SYDVKM. The CDR3 covers 14 residues. The CDR3 DNA follows: TGTGCCACTAGCCCGGGACAGGGTTCGGGAGGCTACACCTTC. Protein product: CATSPGQGSGGYTF.

V usage is TRBV7-8 and J usage is TRBJ2-3, with 15 positions matching TRBD2. The CDR3 length is 15 residues. The V gene's germline CDR1 is SGHVS and CDR2 FQNEAQ. With V trimmed by 3 bases and J by 13 bases, 8 bases remained unmatched. The CDR3 coding sequence is TGTGCCAGCAGCTTCACTCGGACTAGCGGGGGGGCCGAGTATTTT. Translated: CASSFTRTSGGAEYF.

This CDR3 is CATRPGTGGFREETQYF. The CDR3 DNA follows: TGTGCCACCCGTCCCGGGACAGGGGGCTTCAGAGAAGAGACCCAGTACTTC. This chain connects TRBV7-2 to TRBJ2-5; 12 nucleotides match TRBD1. The V gene's germline CDR1 is SGHTA and CDR2 FQGNSA. V shed 10 bases and J 3 bases; nucleotides not matched to a gene: 15. The CDR3 runs 17 residues. Variable domain in full (rest from reference TRBV7-2 and TRBJ2-5): GAGVSQSPSNKVTEKGKDVELRCDPISGHTALYWYRQSLGQGLEFLIYFQGNSAPDKSGLPSDRFSAERTGGSVSTLTIQRTQQEDSAVYLCATRPGTGGFREETQYFGPGTRLLVL.

This clone was counted a few times. The chain recombines TRBV27 with TRBJ1-6, with a weak D call TRBD1 (5 bases). This CDR3 region has 14 residues. Trimming cost V 2 bases and J 8 bases, with 10 bases left between them. In germline, CDR1 is MNHEY, CDR2 SMNVEV (reference sequence). CDR3 in DNA: TGTGCCAGCAGTTTACCGGGGGGGGATTCACCCCTCCACTTT. Translated: CASSLPGGDSPLHF.

The J gene is TRBJ1-3, the V gene TRBV5-1, with 7 bases that match TRBD1. The CDR3 is 13 amino acids. The V gene's germline CDR1 is SGHRS and CDR2 YFSETQ. V lost 6 bases to trimming and J lost 4 bases; unmatched junction nucleotides: 4. CDR3 nucleotides: TGCGCCAGCATCCTCAGGGGGGGAAACACCATATATTTT. Its translation: CASILRGGNTIYF.

The table lists this clone with a few counts. This rearrangement joins TRBV11-2 to TRBJ2-7, with TRBD1 matching 8 bases. CDR3 length: 18 residues. Germline-derived CDR1 and CDR2 are SGHAT and FQNNGV. The V gene end was trimmed by 5 bases and the J gene end by 13 bases; junction bases not matched to a gene: 28. The CDR3, as DNA: TGTGCCAGCAGCCCTTACCTCAGGGGAAGGGACAGGCTGCGAACTAAATACTTC. Its protein product is CASSPYLRGRDRLRTKYF.

V is TRBV5-1 and J is TRBJ2-5; the match to TRBD2 covers 12 bases. Germline V gives CDR1 SGHRS, CDR2 YFSETQ. V trimming: 3 bases; J trimming: 5 bases; junction bases outside the gene matches: 14. The length of the CDR3 is 18 residues. DNA for the CDR3: TGCGCCAGCAGCTCGACACTTGGACTAGCGGGGTTTGCGGAGACCCAGTACTTC. Translated: CASSSTLGLAGFAETQYF.

The J gene is TRBJ1-2, the V gene TRBV7-2; 12 bases agree with TRBD1. This CDR3 region has 16 residues. V shed 2 bases and J 3 bases; nucleotides not matched to a gene: 4. Germline V gene sequence: CDR1 SGHTA, CDR2 FQGNSA. CDR3 DNA: TGTGCCAGCAGCTTACGAGGGACAGGGGGCGACTATGGCTACACCTTC. This translates into CASSLRGTGGDYGYTF.

The chain is built from TRBV10-3 and TRBJ2-2, with 10 bases fitting TRBD2. There are 17 residues in the CDR3. Germline V gene data show CDR1 as ENHRY and CDR2 as SYGVKD. The trim removed 5 bases at V and 2 bases at J, leaving 8 bases unmatched. The CDR3 DNA reads as TGTGCCATCAGTCCTTTAGCGGGGGGATTAAACACCGGGGAGCTGTTTTTT. Its protein is CAISPLAGGLNTGELFF.

The CDR3 loop is CAISGQPNTEAFF. The DNA for the CDR3 is TGTGCCATCAGTGGACAGCCGAACACTGAAGCTTTCTTT. The chain couples TRBV10-3 to TRBJ1-1; D may be TRBD1 (5 bases). CDR1 and CDR2 (germline): ENHRY, SYGVKD. V was pared by 4 bases and J by 1 base, with 7 bases between. This CDR3 is built from 13 residues.